This TCR beta chain was captured by sequencing in a study of shared clonotypes between healthy human individuals. Whole-study context: Donor ages ranged 18 to 49 years: two women, a few men.

Sorted-subset replicate PCRs used 200 ng of genomic DNA. This amount corresponded to 30,000 to 35,000 T cell genomes. Here immunoSEQ multiplex PCR was the method, and the copy in TCRdb shows in-frame clones only, minus some. The sample includes under 2.5 million clones, around 90% of them seen just once. This clone was seen a single time. Between the trimmed V and J ends, which lost 7 bases and 3 bases, there was a span of 19 bases. Germline lookup yields CDR1 MNHEY and CDR2 SMNVEV (reference sequence). The CDR3 runs 17 residues. The sequence was obtained from a man between 18 and 35 years old in good health. Some clones in this sample may be carry-over from other donors' samples. Specimen: naive CD4+ T cells from PBMCs. The subset was: CD45RA+ positively selected. J is TRBJ2-6 and V is TRBV27, with D perhaps matching TRBD2 (6 bases). CDR3 nucleotide sequence: TGTGCCAGCACATTCCGGGGACTTGGGGGTGGGGCCAACGTCCTGACTTTC. Translating it yields CASTFRGLGGGANVLTF.